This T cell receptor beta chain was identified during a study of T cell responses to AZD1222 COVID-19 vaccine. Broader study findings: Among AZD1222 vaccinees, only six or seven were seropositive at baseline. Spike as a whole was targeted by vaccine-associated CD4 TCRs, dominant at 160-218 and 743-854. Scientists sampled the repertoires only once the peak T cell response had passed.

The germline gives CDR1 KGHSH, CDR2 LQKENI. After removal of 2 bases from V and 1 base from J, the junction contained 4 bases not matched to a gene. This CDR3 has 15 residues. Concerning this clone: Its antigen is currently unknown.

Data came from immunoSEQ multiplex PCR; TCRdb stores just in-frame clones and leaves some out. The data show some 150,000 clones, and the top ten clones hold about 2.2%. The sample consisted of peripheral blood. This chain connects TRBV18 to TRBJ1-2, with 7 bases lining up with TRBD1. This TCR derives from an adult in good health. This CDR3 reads CASSPAAGGNYGYTF. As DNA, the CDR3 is TGTGCCAGCTCACCAGCAGCAGGGGGTAACTATGGCTACACCTTC.